This T cell receptor (beta chain) is drawn from a study of shared clonotypes between healthy human individuals (TCRdb year 2020). Turning to the overall study: The cohort included a few men and a couple of women between 18 and 49 years of age. Between about 0.85 and 10 billion PBMCs per donor were obtained by leukapheresis. For each donor, CD4 naive and CD4 memory were each run on three plates, CD8 naive on two plates, and CD8 memory on one plate. To increase sequencing depth and limit assay-specific biases, different laboratories used diverse techniques to prepare libraries and sequence TCR repertoires. To estimate repertoire size and how much clonotype sharing occurs between individuals, the study deeply sequenced the blood TCR repertoires of five healthy adults. The paper's findings and limits, for the study overall: Even with the large sequencing depth, rarefaction of the sorted-subset datasets indicated that sequencing was incomplete. About 5% of naive CD4, 3.5% of naive CD8, roughly 2.5% of memory CD4, and 0.4% of memory CD8 clonotypes were shared across four donors. Higher generation probabilities were observed for clonotypes shared by all four sorted-subset donors than for non-shared clonotypes. Because the study included only a small number of donors, the genetic and exposure-history diversity represented was limited. Larger estimated clonotype richness was generally found for naive subsets than for memory subsets. Sampling was restricted to blood, and TCR repertoires in tissue are likely to differ from TCR repertoires in blood. Based on pairwise subsampling, the degree of clonotype sharing among donors was expected to be affected by sequencing depth.

Sequences MNHEY (CDR1) and SMNVEV (CDR2) are obtained from the germline V gene (reference sequence). Reading from cysteine to phenylalanine, the CDR3 counts 19 amino acids. Only the CDR3 DNA stays, 57 bases, in frame from base 1. The germline V end is reduced by 5 bases and the J end by 5 bases; junction bases left unmatched: 16. Points on this clone: No cognate antigen has been identified for it. No per-base quality is available; no much larger clone lies one base away.

CD8 naive samples consisted of CD45RO-negative cells that were positively selected for CCR7, yielding a CD45RA+CCR7+ population without TemRA cells. The donors were healthy, HIV-negative adults with no recently reported acute infections or vaccinations. Only Caucasian adults living in Nashville, Tennessee, USA were represented among the donors. Blood was obtained by leukapheresis, after which PBMCs were separated by Ficoll-Histopaque density gradient centrifugation and cryopreserved in liquid nitrogen vapor phase. Purity and quantity of every magnetically sorted T cell population were checked by analytical flow cytometry. Genomic DNA was isolated from every sorted fraction and measured by UV absorbance on a Nanodrop 2000c. TCR CDR3 regions were amplified from genomic DNA by multiplex PCR using the deep immunoSEQ assay. Extracted genomic DNA from each cell subset was spread evenly across all wells of several immunoSEQ 96-well plates, with each plate serving as a replicate. For sorted subsets, around 0.2 ug of genomic DNA, equivalent to some 33,000 T cell genomes, went into each replicate PCR. Purified libraries were quantified with a Qubit 3.0 fluorometer, sized on a Bioanalyzer 2100, and re-quantified with the KAPA Library Quantification kit. Each immunoSEQ 96-well plate was sequenced on its own single-read 150-cycle Illumina NextSeq 550 flow cell. Turning to the authors' computational methods: The immunoSEQ output contained only junctional sequences without quality scores, so filtering could not match that applied to full-length reads. To assign V/J genes and CDR3, sequences were annotated using PyIR, a Python wrapper for IgBLAST v1.9, with IMGT germline references. Reads were removed for weak V/J assignments (E-value above 1e-6), missing CDR3, stop codons, out-of-frame junctions, or ambiguous translated residues. V3J clonotypes were defined as sequences sharing an identical inferred V gene, J gene, and CDR3 amino acid sequence. The percentage overlap between two repertoires was calculated by dividing the number of shared unique clonotypes by the size of the smaller repertoire. Richness of each repertoire was evaluated using RTK rarefaction, the Chao1 estimator, and Recon v2.1 estimates of unobserved clonotypes. Generation probabilities were computed with OLGA for all TCRbeta clonotypes obtained by the gDNA method from several donors. This immuneACCESS table, as held by TCRdb, lists in-frame sequences with V and J called but not all clones. Of the missing ones, under half trace to an unresolved V gene in checked studies; the others have no known cause. The V and J calls and clone size were taken over from that table, and D and trimming were inferred from the DNA. This sample lists around 2,000,000 clones; about 95% were detected once. Of the sample, roughly 1% falls within the top ten clones.

Sequenced sample: naive CD8+ T cells sorted from blood. Reading the label with the study, this specimen's cell subset or site is: CD45RA+CCR7+. The chain employs TRBV27 and TRBJ1-5; TRBD1 aligns with 12 central bases. This receptor was identified in a young man in good health. Here the CDR3 is given as CASSALPGTGGRGDQPQHF. The nucleotide sequence is given as TGTGCCAGCAGTGCACTCCCCGGGACAGGGGGCCGAGGGGATCAGCCCCAGCATTTT.